This T cell receptor (beta chain) derives from a study of shared clonotypes between healthy human individuals. Overall study findings and caveats: Clonotypes not shared had lower generation probabilities than those common to all four donors.

V was trimmed by 0 bases and J by 1 base, leaving 10 bases between them. The CDR3 has 15 amino acids. The germline V gene encodes CDR1 SGHRS and CDR2 YFSETQ. This clone was found many times. Its antigen is unknown. Each sample came from a Caucasian adult donor living in Nashville, Tennessee. TCRdb's table, derived via immunoSEQ multiplex PCR, lists solely in-frame clones and lacks some. The sample includes about 960,000 clones, over 75% of them seen just once. V usage is TRBV5-1 and J usage is TRBJ1-1; D is ambiguous. This TCR was sampled from a man between 18 and 35 years old in good health. Sequencing was carried out using memory CD4+ T cells sorted from blood. Subset defined: CD45RA-negative fraction. The CDR3 bases are TGCGCCAGCAGCTTGGTGATTACGGGGAACACTGAAGCTTTCTTT. Its protein is CASSLVITGNTEAFF. Drawing the rest from reference TRBV5-1 and TRBJ1-1, the complete variable domain is KAGVTQTPRYLIKTRGQQVTLSCSPISGHRSVSWYQQTPGQGLQFLFEYFSETQRNKGNFPGRFSGRQFSNSRSEMNVSTLELGDSALYLCASSLVITGNTEAFFGQGTRLTVV.